This is a list of T cell receptor beta chains from one sample in a study of CD8+ T cells in alopecia areata. Profiling relied on immunoSEQ multiplex PCR, and the TCRdb table lists in-frame clones only, not all of them. The sample shows around 3,500 clones, around 70% of them seen only once. The starting material was skin, obtained at week 24, from a patient treated with tofacitinib. The source is a human donor with alopecia areata. Both conserved end residues are part of each CDR3. Each record gives: D gene, J gene, clone size, V gene, CDR3 length, CDR3 DNA, CDR3 protein. A D gene is named only where the DNA matches it firmly. Clone size is given for some rows only: seen once, a few or many times, or a class if the clone is expanded.

>.|TRBJ1-1|few|TRBV5-7|14
TGTGCCAGCAGCTTGACCCTGACGAACACTGAAGCTTTCTTT
CASSLTLTNTEAFF
>.|TRBJ1-2|few|TRBV2|13
TGTGCCAGCAGCCGAAAACCCGACTATGGCTACACCTTC
CASSRKPDYGYTF
>TRBD1|TRBJ1-6|.|TRBV9|16
TGTGCCAGCAGCGCCGGGACAGGGGTATTCAATTCACCCCTCCACTTT
CASSAGTGVFNSPLHF
>.|TRBJ2-7|.|TRBV7-2|14
TGTGCCAGCAGCTTAGTGGGGTGGGGCGACGAGCAGTACTTC
CASSLVGWGDEQYF
>.|TRBJ2-7|once|TRBV19|13
TGTGCCAGTAGTATAGCATGGGGCTACGAGCAGTACTTC
CASSIAWGYEQYF
>.|TRBJ1-2|.|TRBV7-2|18
TGTGCCAGCAGCTTAGTTTTCAGCAGAACAAAATTTAACTATGGCTACACCTTC
CASSLVFSRTKFNYGYTF
>.|TRBJ1-5|few|TRBV2|16
TGTGCCAGCAGTGATTCCAGTCGGGGGGCATTTCAGCCCCAGCATTTT
CASSDSSRGAFQPQHF
>.|TRBJ2-7|few|TRBV7-2|11
TGTGCCAGCAGCTCGTACTACGAGCAGTACTTC
CASSSYYEQYF
>.|TRBJ2-1|.|TRBV6-5|15
TGTGCCAGCAGTTTTGCGGGGAGCTCCTACAATGAGCAGTTCTTC
CASSFAGSSYNEQFF
>TRBD1|TRBJ1-5|once|TRBV7-2|15
TGTGCCAGCAGCTTGGGACAGGGTAGCAATCAGCCCCAGCATTTT
CASSLGQGSNQPQHF
>TRBD1|TRBJ1-2|.|TRBV6-6|15
TGTGCCTGTCGGACAGGGGGAGTTGATATCGATGGCTACACCTTC
CACRTGGVDIDGYTF
>.|TRBJ1-5|few|TRBV15|14
TGTGCCACCAGCAACTTCAGGGTTGGTCAGCCCCAGCATTTT
CATSNFRVGQPQHF
>TRBD1|TRBJ2-5|once|TRBV6-5|12
TGTGCCAGCAGCCCGGACAGGGGGAAGCAGTACTTC
CASSPDRGKQYF
>.|TRBJ1-1|.|TRBV29-1|12
TGCAGCGTTGTAGAGGGACGGCTGGAAGCTTTCTTT
CSVVEGRLEAFF